These 19 T cell receptor beta chains were all obtained from the same sample, sequenced in a study of cytomegalovirus exposure and HLA in healthy donors. PCR was performed using 60 Vbeta and 13 Jbeta primers. Here immunoSEQ multiplex PCR was the method, and the copy in TCRdb shows in-frame clones only, minus some. Recorded for this sample: 55,000 to 70,000 clones. Sequencing was done on a sample of PBMCs. These receptors came from a female donor in good health and CMV-seropositive.

The J gene is TRBJ1-2, the V gene TRBV7-9; D remains ambiguous. CDR3 length: 14 residues. The germline V and J ends were trimmed by 5 bases and 0 bases, with 10 bases remaining between them. In germline, CDR1 is SEHNR, CDR2 FQNEAQ (reference sequence). The CDR3 DNA sequence: TGTGCCAGCAGCCCGGGAGTAGCTAACTATGGCTACACCTTC. This sequence encodes CASSPGVANYGYTF.

The chain employs TRBV14 and TRBJ1-2; 9 bases are shared with TRBD1. Germline loops: CDR1 SGHDN, CDR2 FVKESK. This CDR3 has 16 residues. V gave up 4 bases and J gave up 5 bases; unmatched junction bases: 11. CDR3 protein: CASSRGTGYTMYGYTF. DNA of the CDR3: TGTGCCAGCAGCCGAGGGACAGGGTATACTATGTATGGCTACACCTTC.

To note about this clone: Germline and junction disagree at one end, which may indicate a read error. V gene TRBV4-1 combines with J gene TRBJ2-3, with a possible D match to TRBD1 (5 bases). Germline values: CDR1 MGHRA, CDR2 YSYEKL. This CDR3 is built from 17 residues. CDR3 sequence (DNA): TGCGCCAGCAGCCAAAAAAATCAGGGCGATCTTACAGATAAGCAGTATTTT. Translating it yields CASSQKNQGDLTDKQYF.

The gene calls are TRBV27 and TRBJ1-2; maybe TRBD1 (5 bases). V was shortened by 6 bases and J by 8 bases, with 13 bases between the two germline ends. The germline V gene has CDR1 MNHEY and CDR2 SMNVEV (reference sequence). The CDR3 runs 12 residues. This CDR3 reads CASSPWGGGYTF. In DNA form, the CDR3 reads TGTGCCAGCAGCCCCTGGGGGGGAGGCTACACCTTC.

V gene TRBV30 combines with J gene TRBJ2-1, with D maybe TRBD2 (5 bases). V was trimmed by 4 bases and J by 0 bases, leaving 7 bases between them. Per germline, CDR1 GTSNPN and CDR2 SVGIG (reference sequence). The CDR3 covers 13 residues. DNA for the CDR3: TGTGCCTGGACGGGGAGCTCCTACAATGAGCAGTTCTTC. Its translation is CAWTGSSYNEQFF.

This chain links TRBV29-1 with TRBJ2-7; 10 nucleotides match TRBD1. Per the germline V gene, CDR1 is SQVTM and CDR2 is ANQGSEA. This CDR3 comprises 15 residues. The trim removed 3 bases at V and 2 bases at J, leaving 7 bases unmatched. The CDR3 region has the DNA TGCAGCGTTGAGGACCCGGGACAGGGGACCTACGAGCAGTACTTC. Translating it yields CSVEDPGQGTYEQYF.

This sequence joins TRBV21-1 and TRBJ2-1; whether TRBD1, the table's D call, matches the DNA was not checked. TRBV21-1 is classified as a pseudogene. This CDR3 region has 14 residues. CDR3 loop: CASLQGSSYNEQFF. In DNA form, the CDR3 reads TGTGCCAGCCTACAGGGGAGCTCCTACAATGAGCAGTTCTTC.

The chain couples TRBV2 to TRBJ2-3; TRBD1 is a possible D gene (6 bases). Trimming stripped 9 bases from V and 1 base from J, with 17 bases between. This CDR3 has 15 residues. Germline V gene sequence: CDR1 SNHLY, CDR2 FYNNEI. The CDR3: CASGREGGGTDTQYF. The CDR3 DNA reads TGTGCCAGTGGCAGGGAAGGGGGAGGCACAGATACGCAGTATTTT.

The chain couples TRBV30 to TRBJ2-1, with TRBD2 matching 11 bases. This CDR3 has 17 residues. The ends lost 0 bases at V and 7 bases at J; junction bases unmatched: 11. Per germline, CDR1 GTSNPN and CDR2 SVGIG (reference sequence). The CDR3 nucleotides are TGTGCCTGGAGTGTTATCACTAGCGGGAGTAGGGGGAATGAGCAGTTCTTC. It translates to CAWSVITSGSRGNEQFF.

This chain connects TRBV18 to TRBJ1-1, with unresolved D. Trimming took 2 bases from V and 5 from J, leaving 9 bases between them. The CDR3 contains 13 residues. CDR1 and CDR2 from the germline V gene are KGHSH and LQKENI. This CDR3 is CASSPVGRTEAFF. The CDR3 region has the DNA TGTGCCAGCTCACCAGTAGGGAGAACTGAAGCTTTCTTT.

The rearrangement links TRBV5-6 to TRBJ2-7; a weak D match, TRBD2 (6 bases). The CDR3 is 15 residues long. Germline values: CDR1 SGHDT, CDR2 YYEEEE. V gave up 6 bases and J gave up 0 bases, with 16 bases separating them. CDR3 region: CASNNYGTDSYEQYF. Written as DNA, the CDR3 is TGTGCCAGCAATAACTACGGGACTGACTCCTACGAGCAGTACTTC.

The chain joins TRBV2 to TRBJ2-7; perhaps TRBD1 as D (5 bases). This CDR3 spans 15 amino acids. Per germline, CDR1 SNHLY and CDR2 FYNNEI. V was shortened by 2 bases and J by 3 bases, with 14 bases between the two germline ends. CDR3 DNA sequence: TGTGCCAGCAGTGAACAGGGTATTGTGGACTACGAGCAGTACTTC. This codes for CASSEQGIVDYEQYF.

The genes are TRBV6-5 and TRBJ1-2; a possible D gene is TRBD1 (6 bases). V shed 4 bases and J shed 8 bases, with 17 bases lying between them. Germline lookup yields CDR1 MNHEY and CDR2 SVGAGI. The CDR3 has 14 residues. The CDR3 spells CASSSATGPGGYTF. In DNA, the CDR3 is TGTGCCAGCAGTTCCGCGACAGGTCCGGGGGGCTACACCTTC.

The chain carries TRBV27 and TRBJ1-5; D might be TRBD1 (5 bases). From germline, CDR1 is MNHEY and CDR2 SMNVEV (reference sequence). The CDR3 runs 14 residues. The V end was cut by 2 bases, the J end by 6 bases, with 11 bases between. The CDR3 sequence: CASSLKRGGQPQHF. The CDR3 bases are TGTGCCAGCAGTTTAAAGAGGGGAGGTCAGCCCCAGCATTTT.

In DNA, the CDR3 is TGTGCCAGCTCCTCCTATGAAAAACTGTTTTTT. Amino acids: CASSSYEKLFF. The chain links TRBV28 to TRBJ1-4; D remains ambiguous. Trimming pared 8 bases from V and 6 bases from J, leaving 7 bases between. Germline-derived CDR1 and CDR2 are MDHEN and SYDVKM. CDR3 size: 11 residues.

The chain links TRBV27 to TRBJ1-2; the D gene is possibly TRBD1 (5 bases). V lost 4 bases and J lost 7, with 13 bases in between. Looked up from germline, CDR1 is MNHEY and CDR2 is SMNVEV (reference sequence). There are 13 residues in the CDR3. This CDR3 reads CASSWGGRGGYTF. The CDR3 DNA follows: TGTGCCAGCAGTTGGGGGGGGAGGGGTGGCTACACCTTC.

The V and J genes are TRBV30 and TRBJ2-3; the match to TRBD1 covers 9 bases. This CDR3 comprises 14 residues. The germline V gene has CDR1 GTSNPN and CDR2 SVGIG (reference sequence). Trimming removed 3 bases from V and 2 bases from J; junction bases left unmatched: 3. The CDR3 DNA reads as TGTGCCTGGAGCGGGACAGGGATCACAGATACGCAGTATTTT. Encoded protein: CAWSGTGITDTQYF.

The CDR3 reads CASSLYAEYEQYF. The CDR3 DNA reads as TGTGCCAGCAGTTTATACGCGGAATACGAGCAGTACTTC. V and J are TRBV27 and TRBJ2-7; no definite D call. V was trimmed by 1 base and J by 4 bases, leaving 8 bases between them. This CDR3 contains 13 residues. Germline V CDR1 and CDR2: MNHEY, SMNVEV (reference sequence).

The V gene is TRBV30, the J gene TRBJ2-7; 7 bases fit TRBD1. In germline, CDR1 is GTSNPN, CDR2 SVGIG (reference sequence). CDR3 length: 16 residues. The V gene end was trimmed by 3 bases and the J gene end by 6 bases; junction bases not matched to a gene: 17. The CDR3 bases are TGTGCCTGGAGCCCCGCAAGGGAAAGGGGGCGATTCGAGCAGTACTTC. This codes for CAWSPARERGRFEQYF.